What follows is one TCR beta chain and its context. Trimming removed 2 bases from V and 0 bases from J, with 8 bases in between. The length of the CDR3 is 14 residues. Germline V CDR1 and CDR2: GTSNPN, SVGIG (reference sequence). These data come from a study of low-dose radiotherapy and immunotherapy resistance in tumors. Primers used for first-strand cDNA, a TRAV- and TRBV-specific set, covered both alpha and beta chains. TCRs underwent 15 to 20 PCR cycles of amplification with a constant-region primer and V-primer adapter. TCRdb ran MiXCR on the reads and lists one entry per CDR3 protein. Among around 6,200 distinct CDR3 sequences listed, about 72% were seen once.

This receptor was identified in a human donor with advanced metastatic prostate, ovarian, gallbladder or colorectal cancer (not recorded which). This table probably holds off-target reads from a library built for another chain. The chain links TRBV30 to TRBJ1-5, with a tentative D call TRBD1 (5 bases). The CDR3 coding sequence is TGTGCCTGGAGTACAGGCAATAGCAATCAGCCCCAGCATTTT. Protein: CAWSTGNSNQPQHF.